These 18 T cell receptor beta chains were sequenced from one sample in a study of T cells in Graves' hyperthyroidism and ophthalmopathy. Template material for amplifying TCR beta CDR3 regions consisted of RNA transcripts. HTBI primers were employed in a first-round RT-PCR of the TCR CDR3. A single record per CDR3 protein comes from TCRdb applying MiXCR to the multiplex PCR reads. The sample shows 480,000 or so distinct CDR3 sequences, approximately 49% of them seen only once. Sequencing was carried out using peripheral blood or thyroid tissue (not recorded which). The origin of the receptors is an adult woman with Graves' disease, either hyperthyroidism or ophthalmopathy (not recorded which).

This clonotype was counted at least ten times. CDR3 sequence: CASSLDGGLNTEAFF. The CDR3 DNA reads as TGCGCCAGCAGCTTGGACGGGGGGTTGAACACTGAAGCTTTCTTT. V is TRBV5-1 and J is TRBJ1-1; TRBD1 is a possible D gene (5 bases). The germline V gene encodes CDR1 SGHRS and CDR2 YFSETQ. Trimming took off 0 bases at V and 0 bases at J, with 9 bases between the two ends. The CDR3 has 15 residues.

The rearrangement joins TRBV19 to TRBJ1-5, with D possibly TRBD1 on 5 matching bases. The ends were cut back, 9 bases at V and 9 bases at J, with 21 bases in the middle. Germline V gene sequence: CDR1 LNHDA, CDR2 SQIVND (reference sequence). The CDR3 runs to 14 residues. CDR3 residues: CASSLGPGRGPQHF. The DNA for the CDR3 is TGTGCCAGCAGCTTGGGTCCCGGGAGGGGGCCCCAGCATTTT.

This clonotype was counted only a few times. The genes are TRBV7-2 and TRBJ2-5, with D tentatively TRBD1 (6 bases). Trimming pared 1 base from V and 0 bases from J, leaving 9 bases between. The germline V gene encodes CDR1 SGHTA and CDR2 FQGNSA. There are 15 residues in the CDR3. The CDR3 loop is CASSLVGGYQETQYF. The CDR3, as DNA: TGTGCCAGCAGCTTAGTAGGGGGATACCAAGAGACCCAGTACTTC.

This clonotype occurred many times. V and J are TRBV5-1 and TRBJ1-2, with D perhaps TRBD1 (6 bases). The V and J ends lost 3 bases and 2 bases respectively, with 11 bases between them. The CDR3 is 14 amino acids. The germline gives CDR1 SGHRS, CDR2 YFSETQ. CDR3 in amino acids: CASSSDGQNYGYTF. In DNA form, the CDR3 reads TGCGCCAGCAGCTCAGACGGACAGAACTATGGCTACACCTTC.

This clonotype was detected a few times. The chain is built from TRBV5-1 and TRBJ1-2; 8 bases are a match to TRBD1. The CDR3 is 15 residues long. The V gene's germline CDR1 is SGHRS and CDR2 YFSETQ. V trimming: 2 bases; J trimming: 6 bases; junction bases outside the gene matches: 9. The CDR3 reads CASSFQPQGQDGYTF. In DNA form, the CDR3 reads TGCGCCAGCAGCTTTCAGCCACAGGGACAGGATGGCTACACCTTC.

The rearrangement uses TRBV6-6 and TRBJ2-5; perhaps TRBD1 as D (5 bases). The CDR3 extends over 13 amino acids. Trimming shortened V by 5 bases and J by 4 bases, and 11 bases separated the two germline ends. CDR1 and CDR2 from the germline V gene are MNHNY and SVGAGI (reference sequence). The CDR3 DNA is TGTGCCAGCAGTGAAGCGCAGGGAGAGACCCAGTACTTC. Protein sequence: CASSEAQGETQYF.

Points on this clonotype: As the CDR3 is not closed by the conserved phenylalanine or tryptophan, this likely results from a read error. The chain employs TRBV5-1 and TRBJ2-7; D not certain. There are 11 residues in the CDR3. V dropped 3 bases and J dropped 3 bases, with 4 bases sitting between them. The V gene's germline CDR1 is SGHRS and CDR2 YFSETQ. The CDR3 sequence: CASSSSYEQYL. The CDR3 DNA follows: TGCGCCAGCAGCTCAAGCTACGAGCAGTACTTG.

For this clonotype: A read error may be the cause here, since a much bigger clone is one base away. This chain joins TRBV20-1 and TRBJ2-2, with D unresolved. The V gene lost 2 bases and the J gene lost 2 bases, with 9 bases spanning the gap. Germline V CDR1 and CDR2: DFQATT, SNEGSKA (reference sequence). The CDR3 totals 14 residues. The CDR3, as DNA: TGCAGTGCTAGAAACGGGTTAAACACCGGGGAGCTGTTTTTT. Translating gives CSARNGLNTGELFF.

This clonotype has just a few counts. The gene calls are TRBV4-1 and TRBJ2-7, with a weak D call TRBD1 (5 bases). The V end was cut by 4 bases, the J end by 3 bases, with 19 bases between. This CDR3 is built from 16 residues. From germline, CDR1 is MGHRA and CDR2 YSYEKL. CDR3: CASSLDMYTGRYEQYF. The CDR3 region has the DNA TGCGCCAGCAGCCTAGACATGTATACAGGACGCTACGAGCAGTACTTC.

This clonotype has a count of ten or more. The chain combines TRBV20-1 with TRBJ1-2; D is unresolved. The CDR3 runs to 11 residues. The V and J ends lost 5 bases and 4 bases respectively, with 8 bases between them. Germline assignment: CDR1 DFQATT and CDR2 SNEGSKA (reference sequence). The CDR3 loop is CSAGWGYGYTF. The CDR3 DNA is TGCAGTGCTGGGTGGGGCTATGGCTACACCTTC.

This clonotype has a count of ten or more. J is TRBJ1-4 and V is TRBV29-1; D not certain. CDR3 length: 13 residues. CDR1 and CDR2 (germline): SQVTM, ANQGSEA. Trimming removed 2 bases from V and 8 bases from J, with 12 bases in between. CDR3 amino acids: CSVELGFGEKLFF. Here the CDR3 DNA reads TGCAGCGTTGAATTGGGATTCGGCGAAAAACTGTTTTTT.

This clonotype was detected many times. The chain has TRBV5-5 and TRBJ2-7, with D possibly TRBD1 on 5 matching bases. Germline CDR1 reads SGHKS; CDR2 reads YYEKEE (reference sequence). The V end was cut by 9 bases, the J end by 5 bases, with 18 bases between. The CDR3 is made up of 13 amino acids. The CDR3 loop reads CATRAGPFDEQYF. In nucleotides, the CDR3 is TGTGCCACCCGGGCAGGGCCGTTTGACGAGCAGTACTTC.

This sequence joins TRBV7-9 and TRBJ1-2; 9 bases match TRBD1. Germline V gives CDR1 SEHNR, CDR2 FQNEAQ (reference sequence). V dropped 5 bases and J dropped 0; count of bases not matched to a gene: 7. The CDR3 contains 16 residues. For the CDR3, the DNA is TGTGCCAGCAGCCACCGGGACAGGGACCCTAACTATGGCTACACCTTC. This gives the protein CASSHRDRDPNYGYTF. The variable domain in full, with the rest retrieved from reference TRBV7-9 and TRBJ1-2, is DTGVSQNPRHKITKRGQNVTFRCDPISEHNRLYWYRQTLGQGPEFLTYFQNEAQLEKSRLLSDRFSAERPKGSFSTLEIQRTEQGDSAMYLCASSHRDRDPNYGYTFGSGTRLTVV.

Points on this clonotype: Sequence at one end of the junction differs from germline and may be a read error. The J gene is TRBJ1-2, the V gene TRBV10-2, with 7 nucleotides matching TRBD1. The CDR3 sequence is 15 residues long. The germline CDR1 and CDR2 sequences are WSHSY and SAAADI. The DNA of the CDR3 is TGTGCCAGCAGCTCCGACGACAGGGCCAGCTATGGCTACACCTTC. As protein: CASSSDDRASYGYTF.

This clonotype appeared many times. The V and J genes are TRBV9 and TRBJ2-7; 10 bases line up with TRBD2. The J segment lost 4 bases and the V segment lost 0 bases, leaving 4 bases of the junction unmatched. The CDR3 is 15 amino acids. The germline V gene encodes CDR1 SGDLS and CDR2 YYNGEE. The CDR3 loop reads CASSVGGSGRYEQYF. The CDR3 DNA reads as TGTGCCAGCAGCGTAGGTGGTAGCGGGAGGTACGAGCAGTACTTC. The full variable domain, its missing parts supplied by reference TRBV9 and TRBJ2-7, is DSGVTQTPKHLITATGQRVTLRCSPRSGDLSVYWYQQSLDQGLQFLIQYYNGEERAKGNILERFSAQQFPDLHSELNLSSLELGDSALYFCASSVGGSGRYEQYFGPGTRLTVT.

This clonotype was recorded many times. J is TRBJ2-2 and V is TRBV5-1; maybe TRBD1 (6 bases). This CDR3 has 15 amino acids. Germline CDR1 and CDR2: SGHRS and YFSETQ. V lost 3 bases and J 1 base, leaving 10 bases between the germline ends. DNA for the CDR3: TGCGCCAGCAGCTCGGGACACATGAACACCGGGGAGCTGTTTTTT. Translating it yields CASSSGHMNTGELFF. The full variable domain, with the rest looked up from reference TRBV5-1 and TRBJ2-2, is KAGVTQTPRYLIKTRGQQVTLSCSPISGHRSVSWYQQTPGQGLQFLFEYFSETQRNKGNFPGRFSGRQFSNSRSEMNVSTLELGDSALYLCASSSGHMNTGELFFGEGSRLTVL.

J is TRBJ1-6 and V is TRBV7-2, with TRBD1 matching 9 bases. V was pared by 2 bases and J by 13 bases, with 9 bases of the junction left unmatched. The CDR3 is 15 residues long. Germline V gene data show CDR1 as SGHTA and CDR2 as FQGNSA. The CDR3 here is CASSLTTGGNQPLHF. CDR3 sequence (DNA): TGTGCCAGCAGCTTAACGACAGGGGGGAATCAGCCCCTCCACTTT.

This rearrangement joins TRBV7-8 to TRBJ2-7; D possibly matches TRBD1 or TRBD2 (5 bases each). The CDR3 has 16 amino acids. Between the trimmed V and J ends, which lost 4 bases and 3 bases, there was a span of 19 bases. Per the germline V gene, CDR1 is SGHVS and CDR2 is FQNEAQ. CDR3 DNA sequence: TGTGCCAGCAGCTCCTTATCGGGGTGGGGGATCTACGAGCAGTACTTC. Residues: CASSSLSGWGIYEQYF.